These T cell receptor beta chains were read from a single sample in a study of technical replicates of blood from a few donors. Repertoires were generated with immunoSEQ multiplex PCR, while TCRdb's copy carries only in-frame clones and drops some. This sample has about 84,000 clones, with about 98% found just once. The specimen was T cells isolated from PBMCs. The receptors here all came from a human donor in good health. Each CDR3 is given with its conserved first and last residue. A D gene is named only where the DNA matches it firmly. For some rows the clone size is stated as once, few or many, or as a class when expanded; others skip it.

J gene: TRBJ2-1; clone size: .; D gene: TRBD2; V gene: TRBV6-1; CDR3 protein: CASSAWTSGDYNEQFF; CDR3 DNA: TGTGCCAGCAGTGCCTGGACTAGCGGCGATTACAATGAGCAGTTCTTC
J gene: TRBJ2-5; clone size: .; D gene: .; V gene: TRBV7-9; CDR3 protein: CASSLVQAQETQYF; CDR3 DNA: TGTGCCAGCAGCTTAGTACAGGCTCAAGAGACCCAGTACTTC
J gene: TRBJ2-7; clone size: .; D gene: .; V gene: TRBV29-1; CDR3 protein: CSVKTDYEQYF; CDR3 DNA: TGCAGCGTTAAAACTGACTACGAGCAGTACTTC
J gene: TRBJ1-3; clone size: .; D gene: .; V gene: TRBV6-1; CDR3 protein: CAGRERASSGNTIYF; CDR3 DNA: TGTGCCGGACGCGAGAGGGCTAGCTCTGGAAACACCATATATTTT
J gene: TRBJ1-2; clone size: .; D gene: .; V gene: TRBV19; CDR3 protein: CASSIATDYGYTF; CDR3 DNA: TGTGCCAGTAGTATAGCTACAGACTATGGCTACACCTTC
J gene: TRBJ2-5; clone size: .; D gene: TRBD1; V gene: TRBV28; CDR3 protein: CASSLGTVQETQYF; CDR3 DNA: TGTGCCAGCAGCCTAGGGACAGTTCAAGAGACCCAGTACTTC
J gene: TRBJ2-1; clone size: .; D gene: .; V gene: TRBV11-2; CDR3 protein: CASSFYLYNEQFF; CDR3 DNA: TGTGCCAGCAGCTTTTATTTATACAATGAGCAGTTCTTC
J gene: TRBJ2-7; clone size: .; D gene: TRBD2; V gene: TRBV19; CDR3 protein: CASSPSGSSEQYF; CDR3 DNA: TGTGCCAGTAGTCCTAGCGGGAGCTCCGAGCAGTACTTC
J gene: TRBJ1-2; clone size: .; D gene: .; V gene: TRBV28; CDR3 protein: CAHYSSTGSNIYGYTF; CDR3 DNA: TGTGCCCACTACTCCTCGACAGGCTCAAACATCTATGGCTACACCTTC
J gene: TRBJ2-1; clone size: .; D gene: .; V gene: TRBV5-1; CDR3 protein: CASSLSGGGNNEQFF; CDR3 DNA: TGCGCCAGCAGCTTGAGTGGTGGGGGGAACAATGAGCAGTTCTTC
J gene: TRBJ2-1; clone size: .; D gene: TRBD2; V gene: TRBV6-4; CDR3 protein: CASSASLAGNNEQFF; CDR3 DNA: TGTGCCAGCAGCGCCAGCCTAGCGGGAAATAATGAGCAGTTCTTC
J gene: TRBJ2-6; clone size: .; D gene: .; V gene: TRBV5-4; CDR3 protein: CASTGQLRFSGANVLTF; CDR3 DNA: TGTGCCAGCACCGGACAGTTAAGGTTCTCTGGGGCCAACGTCCTGACTTTC
J gene: TRBJ2-1; clone size: .; D gene: TRBD2; V gene: TRBV5-4; CDR3 protein: CASSSGSSGRAVYNEQFF; CDR3 DNA: TGTGCCAGCAGCTCTGGGTCTAGCGGGAGGGCCGTCTACAATGAGCAGTTCTTC
J gene: TRBJ2-1; clone size: .; D gene: TRBD2; V gene: TRBV10-3; CDR3 protein: CAISESASGNFREQFF; CDR3 DNA: TGTGCCATCAGTGAGTCGGCTAGCGGGAACTTTCGTGAGCAGTTCTTC
J gene: TRBJ1-1; clone size: .; D gene: .; V gene: TRBV7-9; CDR3 protein: CASSLNWHRQYTEAFF; CDR3 DNA: TGTGCCAGCAGCTTAAATTGGCACAGACAATACACTGAAGCTTTCTTT
J gene: TRBJ2-1; clone size: .; D gene: .; V gene: TRBV30; CDR3 protein: CAWSVRRGGADNEQFF; CDR3 DNA: TGTGCCTGGAGTGTACGTAGAGGCGGGGCTGACAATGAGCAGTTCTTC
J gene: TRBJ1-1; clone size: .; D gene: .; V gene: TRBV6-6; CDR3 protein: CASSLTGTGAFF; CDR3 DNA: TGTGCCAGCAGTTTAACCGGGACTGGGGCTTTCTTT
J gene: TRBJ2-5; clone size: .; D gene: .; V gene: TRBV28; CDR3 protein: CASSQPGTQYF; CDR3 DNA: TGTGCCAGCAGTCAACCGGGGACCCAGTACTTC
J gene: TRBJ2-5; clone size: .; D gene: .; V gene: TRBV7-2; CDR3 protein: CASSLARGGTQYF; CDR3 DNA: TGTGCCAGCAGCTTAGCCCGGGGTGGGACCCAGTACTTC
J gene: TRBJ2-7; clone size: .; D gene: .; V gene: TRBV18; CDR3 protein: CASSPDSYEQYF; CDR3 DNA: TGTGCCAGCTCACCAGACAGCTACGAGCAGTACTTC
J gene: TRBJ2-1; clone size: .; D gene: TRBD2; V gene: TRBV6-6; CDR3 protein: CASSYFLAGHNEQFF; CDR3 DNA: TGTGCCAGCAGTTACTTCCTAGCGGGACACAATGAGCAGTTCTTC
J gene: TRBJ1-1; clone size: .; D gene: .; V gene: TRBV25-1; CDR3 protein: CASSANLNTEAFF; CDR3 DNA: TGTGCCAGCAGTGCAAACTTGAACACTGAAGCTTTCTTT
J gene: TRBJ1-2; clone size: .; D gene: TRBD1; V gene: TRBV5-8; CDR3 protein: CASSWGQNYGYTF; CDR3 DNA: TGTGCCAGCAGTTGGGGACAGAACTATGGCTACACCTTC
J gene: TRBJ1-2; clone size: .; D gene: .; V gene: TRBV2; CDR3 protein: CASRENYGYTF; CDR3 DNA: TGTGCCAGCAGGGAGAACTATGGCTACACCTTC
J gene: TRBJ2-3; clone size: .; D gene: TRBD2; V gene: TRBV30; CDR3 protein: CAWSRGVSTDTQYF; CDR3 DNA: TGTGCCTGGAGTCGGGGGGTTAGCACAGATACGCAGTATTTT
J gene: TRBJ2-5; clone size: .; D gene: TRBD2; V gene: TRBV18; CDR3 protein: CASSPLPGGGASQETQYF; CDR3 DNA: TGTGCCAGCTCACCACTGCCGGGCGGGGGGGCTTCACAAGAGACCCAGTACTTC
J gene: TRBJ1-1; clone size: .; D gene: .; V gene: TRBV6-5; CDR3 protein: CASSGQRNTEAFF; CDR3 DNA: TGTGCCAGCAGTGGACAGCGGAACACTGAAGCTTTCTTT
J gene: TRBJ2-7; clone size: .; D gene: TRBD2; V gene: TRBV5-4; CDR3 protein: CASSPGLVEEQYF; CDR3 DNA: TGTGCCAGCAGCCCGGGACTAGTCGAAGAGCAGTACTTC
J gene: TRBJ1-2; clone size: once; D gene: TRBD1; V gene: TRBV7-6; CDR3 protein: CASSLDGTGEYGYTF; CDR3 DNA: TGTGCCAGCAGCTTAGATGGGACAGGGGAATATGGCTACACCTTC
J gene: TRBJ2-1; clone size: .; D gene: TRBD1; V gene: TRBV7-6; CDR3 protein: CASSLARSGGYNEQFF; CDR3 DNA: TGTGCCAGCAGCTTAGCGAGGTCAGGGGGCTACAATGAGCAGTTCTTC
J gene: TRBJ1-2; clone size: .; D gene: TRBD1; V gene: TRBV29-1; CDR3 protein: CSVARDRGLNGYTF; CDR3 DNA: TGCAGCGTTGCGAGGGACAGGGGGCTGAATGGCTACACCTTC
J gene: TRBJ1-5; clone size: .; D gene: .; V gene: TRBV6-6; CDR3 protein: CASSNRNNQPQHF; CDR3 DNA: TGTGCCAGCAGCAACAGAAACAATCAGCCCCAGCATTTT
J gene: TRBJ1-2; clone size: .; D gene: .; V gene: TRBV9; CDR3 protein: CASSVAVYGYTF; CDR3 DNA: TGTGCCAGCAGCGTAGCGGTCTATGGCTACACCTTC